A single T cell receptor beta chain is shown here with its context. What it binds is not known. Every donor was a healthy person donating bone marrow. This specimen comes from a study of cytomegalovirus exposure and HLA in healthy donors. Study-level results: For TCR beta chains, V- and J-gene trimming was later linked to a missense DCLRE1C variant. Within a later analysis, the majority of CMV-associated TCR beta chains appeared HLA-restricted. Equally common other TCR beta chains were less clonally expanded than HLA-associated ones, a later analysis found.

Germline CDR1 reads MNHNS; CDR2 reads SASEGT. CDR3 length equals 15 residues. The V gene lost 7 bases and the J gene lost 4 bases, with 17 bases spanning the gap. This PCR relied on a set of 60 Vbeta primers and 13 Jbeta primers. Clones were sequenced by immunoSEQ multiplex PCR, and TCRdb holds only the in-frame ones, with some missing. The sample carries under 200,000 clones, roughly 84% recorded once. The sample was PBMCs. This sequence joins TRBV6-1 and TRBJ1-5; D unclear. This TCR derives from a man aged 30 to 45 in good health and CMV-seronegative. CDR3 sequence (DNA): TGTGCCAGCAAACTGAGGATACAACCGAATCAGCCCCAGCATTTT. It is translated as CASKLRIQPNQPQHF.